In this sample, the clone carrying this T cell receptor (beta chain) turned up many times. TCRdb processed the 5' RACE reads anew with MiXCR; each CDR3 protein has one entry. The data contain 350,000 to 500,000 distinct CDR3 sequences, roughly 17% of them singletons. This entry is derived from a study of T-cell memory formation after mild COVID-19. Trimming removed 3 bases from V and 0 bases from J, with 6 bases in between. CDR3 length: 15 residues. The J gene is TRBJ2-6, the V gene TRBV12-3 or TRBV12-4; no firm D call. The receptor's source is a man younger than 30 who had mild COVID-19 (a few samples of this study predate the infection). Cell type and time point are not known. The sequenced sample consisted of PBMCs or a T cell subset sorted from them (not recorded which). CDR3 loop: CASSLAPSGANVLTF. The CDR3 DNA sequence: TGTGCCAGCAGTTTGGCCCCCTCTGGGGCCAACGTCCTGACTTTC.